Following are 10 T cell receptor beta chains from one sample sequenced in a study of response to subunit inactivated influenza vaccine. MiXCR, applied by TCRdb to the RT-PCR reads, yields one record per CDR3 protein. The repertoire holds about 530,000 distinct CDR3 sequences, with approximately 10% as singletons. This sample comprised PBMCs from blood, obtained on the day of vaccination. All receptors come from a man in his fifties or sixties who received an inactivated influenza vaccine.

This chain joins TRBV5-1 and TRBJ2-3; 10 bases agree with TRBD2. The CDR3 length is 15 residues. Trimming removed 2 bases from V and 10 bases from J; junction bases left unmatched: 10. Germline CDR1 is SGHRS and CDR2 is YFSETQ. CDR3 bases: TGCGCCAGCAGCTTTTCAGCGGGAGGGACATATCCGCAGTATTTT. Protein sequence: CASSFSAGGTYPQYF. The full variable domain, with the rest looked up from reference TRBV5-1 and TRBJ2-3, is KAGVTQTPRYLIKTRGQQVTLSCSPISGHRSVSWYQQTPGQGLQFLFEYFSETQRNKGNFPGRFSGRQFSNSRSEMNVSTLELGDSALYLCASSFSAGGTYPQYFGPGTRLTVL.

This clonotype was observed a handful of times. In nucleotides, the CDR3 is TGCGCCAGCAGCTCCGCGACAGGGAAGCAGACCCAGTACTTC. It codes for CASSSATGKQTQYF. The chain is built from TRBV5-1 and TRBJ2-5, with TRBD1 matching over 7 bases. The V gene end was trimmed by 3 bases and the J gene end by 6 bases; junction bases not matched to a gene: 8. Per the germline V gene, CDR1 is SGHRS and CDR2 is YFSETQ. The CDR3 length is 14 residues.

This clonotype came up a few times. The chain is built from TRBV9 and TRBJ2-1; TRBD2 matches at 8 bases. J lost 2 bases, V lost 0 bases, and 4 bases had no gene match. Germline V gene lookup returns CDR1 SGDLS and CDR2 YYNGEE. CDR3 length equals 16 residues. Written as DNA, the CDR3 is TGTGCCAGCAGCGTAGCCGACGGGGGGGCCTACAATGAGCAGTTCTTC. Translated: CASSVADGGAYNEQFF. Supplemented by reference TRBV9 and TRBJ2-1, the full variable domain reads DSGVTQTPKHLITATGQRVTLRCSPRSGDLSVYWYQQSLDQGLQFLIQYYNGEERAKGNILERFSAQQFPDLHSELNLSSLELGDSALYFCASSVADGGAYNEQFFGPGTRLTVL.

In this sample, this clonotype turned up a few times. The chain carries TRBV7-9 and TRBJ1-6, with D perhaps matching TRBD1 (5 bases). Deletions cut 2 bases from V and 0 bases from J, with 11 bases between. The length of the CDR3 is 17 residues. Germline lookup yields CDR1 SEHNR and CDR2 FQNEAQ (reference sequence). Here the CDR3 DNA reads TGTGCCAGCAGCTTATATCTTGGGGCCTCCTATAATTCACCCCTCCACTTT. This encodes CASSLYLGASYNSPLHF.

The sample holds many counts of this clonotype. The V call is TRBV7-2, the J call TRBJ1-5; maybe TRBD1 (6 bases). The V gene lost 4 bases and the J gene lost 9 bases, with 13 bases spanning the gap. Germline V gene lookup returns CDR1 SGHTA and CDR2 FQGNSA. The CDR3 spans 13 residues. CDR3 DNA: TGTGCCAGCAGCTCACAGGGAGGAAGGCCCCAGCATTTT. Encoded protein: CASSSQGGRPQHF.

This clonotype was recorded a few times. The rearrangement uses TRBV7-3 and TRBJ2-2, with TRBD1 matching over 9 bases. The germline V gene encodes CDR1 SGHTA and CDR2 FQGTGA. V gave up 2 bases and J gave up 0 bases; unmatched junction bases: 13. CDR3 length: 20 amino acids. In nucleotides, the CDR3 is TGTGCCAGCAGCTTATATCCCTTGCCCTACAGGGGGCCGAACACCGGGGAGCTGTTTTTT. Its translation: CASSLYPLPYRGPNTGELFF.

DNA of the CDR3: TGTGCCAGCAGCTTAAAGACAGGCGGCAACATTCAGTACTTC. As protein: CASSLKTGGNIQYF. The chain uses TRBV7-2 and TRBJ2-4; TRBD1 is a possible D gene (6 bases). In germline, CDR1 is SGHTA, CDR2 FQGNSA. Trimming stripped 2 bases from V and 7 bases from J, with 12 bases between. CDR3 length equals 14 residues.

The chain is built from TRBV29-1 and TRBJ2-1; 14 bases fit TRBD2. This CDR3 is built from 19 residues. The J segment lost 2 bases and the V segment lost 0 bases, leaving 9 bases of the junction unmatched. The germline V gene has CDR1 SQVTM and CDR2 ANQGSEA. For the CDR3, the DNA is TGCAGCGTTGAAGATTACTGGACTAGCGGGAGGTTTACCTACAATGAGCAGTTCTTC. This codes for CSVEDYWTSGRFTYNEQFF.

The J gene is TRBJ2-3, the V gene TRBV9; 11 bases fit TRBD2. The junction had 8 bases not matched to a gene; V was cut back by 3 bases and J by 5 bases. Per germline, CDR1 SGDLS and CDR2 YYNGEE. This CDR3 has 16 amino acids. The CDR3 DNA is TGTGCCAGCAGCGACCCACTAGCGGGAGTTGGAGATACGCAGTATTTT. Its translation: CASSDPLAGVGDTQYF.

This clonotype has more than one count but fewer than ten. The chain combines TRBV11-2 with TRBJ2-1; TRBD2 aligns across 10 bases. Germline assignment: CDR1 SGHAT and CDR2 FQNNGV. CDR3 length equals 15 residues. Trimming took 5 bases from V and 7 from J; bases not matched to a gene: 8. The CDR3 DNA is TGTGCCAGCAGCGCAGCGGGGGGGCCTAAAAATGAGCAGTTCTTC. Translated: CASSAAGGPKNEQFF.